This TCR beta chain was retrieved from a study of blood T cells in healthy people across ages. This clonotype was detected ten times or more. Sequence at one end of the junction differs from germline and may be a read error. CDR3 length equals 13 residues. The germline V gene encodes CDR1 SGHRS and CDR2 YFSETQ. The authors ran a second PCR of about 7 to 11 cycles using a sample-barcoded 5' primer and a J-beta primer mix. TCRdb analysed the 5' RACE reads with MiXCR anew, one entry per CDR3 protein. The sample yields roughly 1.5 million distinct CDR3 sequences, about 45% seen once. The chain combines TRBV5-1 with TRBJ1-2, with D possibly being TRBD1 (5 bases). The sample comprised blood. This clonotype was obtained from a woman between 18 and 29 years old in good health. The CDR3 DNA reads TGTGCCAGCAGTGAACAGGCTAACTATGGCTACACCTTC. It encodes CASSEQANYGYTF.